Included here is one T cell receptor beta chain sequence, with context. Clones were read by immunoSEQ multiplex PCR, and TCRdb kept only the in-frame ones, dropping some. In the table there are roughly 2.1 million clones, around 93% of which are singletons. The sample comes from a study of shared clonotypes between healthy human individuals. CD45RO negativity and positive selection for CCR7 defined naive CD8 cells, a population that excluded terminally differentiated effector memory CD45RA+ cells. Trimming shortened V by 4 bases and J by 0 bases, and 17 bases separated the two germline ends. The CDR3 is made up of 16 amino acids. Germline lookup yields CDR1 SGDLS and CDR2 YYNGEE.

The source material was naive CD8+ T cells from PBMCs. This chain joins TRBV9 and TRBJ2-7, with a tentative D call TRBD2 (6 bases). The TCR was taken from a man aged 18 to 29 in good health. Some clones in this sample may be carry-over from other donors' samples. The CDR3 region has the DNA TGTGCCAGCAGCAGAGCGGGCAGATCCTCCTCCTACGAGCAGTACTTC. Its translation is CASSRAGRSSSYEQYF.